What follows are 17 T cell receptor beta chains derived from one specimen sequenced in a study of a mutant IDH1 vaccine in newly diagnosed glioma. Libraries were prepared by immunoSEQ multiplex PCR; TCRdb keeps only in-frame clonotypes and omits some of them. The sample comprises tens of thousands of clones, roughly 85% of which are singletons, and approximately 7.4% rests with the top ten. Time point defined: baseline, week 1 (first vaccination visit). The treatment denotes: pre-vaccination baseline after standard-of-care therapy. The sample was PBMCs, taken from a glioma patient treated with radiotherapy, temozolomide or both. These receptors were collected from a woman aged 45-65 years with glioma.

CDR3 residues: CAISPTGGDEQYF. CDR3 DNA: TGTGCCATCAGCCCGACAGGGGGCGACGAGCAGTACTTC. The rearrangement joins TRBV10-3 to TRBJ2-7; TRBD1 matches 10 bases. Trimming cost V 6 bases and J 5 bases; bases outside gene matches: 4. This CDR3 region has 13 residues. In germline, CDR1 is ENHRY, CDR2 SYGVKD.

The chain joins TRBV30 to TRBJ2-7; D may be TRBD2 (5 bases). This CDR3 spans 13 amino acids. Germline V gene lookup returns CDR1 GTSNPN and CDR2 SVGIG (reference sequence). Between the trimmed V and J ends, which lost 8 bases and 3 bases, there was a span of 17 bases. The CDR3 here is CARQTGKGYEQYF. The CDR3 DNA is TGTGCCCGCCAAACCGGGAAAGGCTACGAGCAGTACTTC.

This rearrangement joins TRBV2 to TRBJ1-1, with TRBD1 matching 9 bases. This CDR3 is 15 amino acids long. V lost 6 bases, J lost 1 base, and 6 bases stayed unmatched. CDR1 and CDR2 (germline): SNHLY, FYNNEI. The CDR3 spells CASRDRDRANTEAFF. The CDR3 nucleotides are TGTGCCAGCAGAGACCGGGACAGGGCGAACACTGAAGCTTTCTTT.

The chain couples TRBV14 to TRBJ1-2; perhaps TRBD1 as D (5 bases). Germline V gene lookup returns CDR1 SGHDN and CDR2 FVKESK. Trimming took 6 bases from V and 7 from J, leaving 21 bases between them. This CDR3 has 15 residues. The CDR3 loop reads CASSRGTGLISGYTF. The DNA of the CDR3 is TGTGCCAGCAGTCGGGGGACGGGCCTTATTAGTGGCTACACCTTC.

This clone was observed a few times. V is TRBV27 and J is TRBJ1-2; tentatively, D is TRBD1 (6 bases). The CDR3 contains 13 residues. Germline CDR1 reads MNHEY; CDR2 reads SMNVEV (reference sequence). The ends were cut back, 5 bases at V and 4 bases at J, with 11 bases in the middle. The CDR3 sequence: CASSAQGAYGYTF. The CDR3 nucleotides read TGTGCCAGCAGTGCACAGGGTGCCTATGGCTACACCTTC.

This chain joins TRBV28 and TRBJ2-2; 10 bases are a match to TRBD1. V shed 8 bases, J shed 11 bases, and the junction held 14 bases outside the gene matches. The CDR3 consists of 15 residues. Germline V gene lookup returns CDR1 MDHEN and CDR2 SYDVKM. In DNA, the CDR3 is TGTGCCAGCGTTTCCGCCGGGACAGGGGATGGAGAGCTGTTTTTT. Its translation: CASVSAGTGDGELFF.

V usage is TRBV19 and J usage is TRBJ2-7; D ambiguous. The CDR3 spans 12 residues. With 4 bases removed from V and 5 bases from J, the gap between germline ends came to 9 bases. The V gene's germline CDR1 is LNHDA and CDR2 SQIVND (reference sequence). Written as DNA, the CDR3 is TGTGCCAGTAGTAGATCTGGGAACGAGCAGTACTTC. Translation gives CASSRSGNEQYF.

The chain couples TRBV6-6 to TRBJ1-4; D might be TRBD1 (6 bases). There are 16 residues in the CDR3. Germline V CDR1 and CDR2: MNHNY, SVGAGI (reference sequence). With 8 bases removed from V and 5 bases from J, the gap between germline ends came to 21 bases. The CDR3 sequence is CASFSSLGARNEKLFF. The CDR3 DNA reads TGTGCCAGCTTTTCCTCTCTGGGGGCGCGGAATGAAAAACTGTTTTTT.

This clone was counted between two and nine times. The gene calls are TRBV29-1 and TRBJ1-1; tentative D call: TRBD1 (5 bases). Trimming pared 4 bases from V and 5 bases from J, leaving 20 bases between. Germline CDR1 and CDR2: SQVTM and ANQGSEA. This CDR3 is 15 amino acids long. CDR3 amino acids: CSVVDSPPRPTEAFF. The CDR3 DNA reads TGCAGCGTTGTTGACAGCCCACCTCGGCCGACTGAAGCTTTCTTT.

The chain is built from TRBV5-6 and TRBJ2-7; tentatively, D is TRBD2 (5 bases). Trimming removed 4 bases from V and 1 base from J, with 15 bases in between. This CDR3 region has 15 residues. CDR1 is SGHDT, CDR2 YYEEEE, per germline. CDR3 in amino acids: CASSQIRDRSYEQYF. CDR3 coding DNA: TGTGCCAGCAGCCAGATACGGGATCGATCCTACGAGCAGTACTTC.

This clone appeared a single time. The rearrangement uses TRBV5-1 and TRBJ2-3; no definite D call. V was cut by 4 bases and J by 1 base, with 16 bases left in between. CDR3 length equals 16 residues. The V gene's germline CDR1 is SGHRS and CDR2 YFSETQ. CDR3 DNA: TGCGCCAGCAGCACCGGAACCAACCGGGGCACAGATACGCAGTATTTT. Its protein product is CASSTGTNRGTDTQYF.

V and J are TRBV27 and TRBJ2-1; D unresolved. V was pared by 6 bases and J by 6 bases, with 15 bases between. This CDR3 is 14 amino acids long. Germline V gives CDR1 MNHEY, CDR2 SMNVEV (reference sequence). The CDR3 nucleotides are TGTGCCAGCAGCGTCACCCCCTGGGGCAATGAGCAGTTCTTC. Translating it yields CASSVTPWGNEQFF.

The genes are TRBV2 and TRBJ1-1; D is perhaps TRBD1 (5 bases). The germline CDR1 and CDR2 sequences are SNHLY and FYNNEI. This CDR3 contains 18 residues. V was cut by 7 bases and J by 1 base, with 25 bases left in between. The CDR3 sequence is CASIEYLIDSSANTEAFF. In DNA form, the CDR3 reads TGTGCCAGCATTGAGTACCTCATCGACAGTTCAGCGAACACTGAAGCTTTCTTT. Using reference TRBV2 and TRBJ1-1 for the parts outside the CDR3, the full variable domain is EPEVTQTPSHQVTQMGQEVILRCVPISNHLYFYWYRQILGQKVEFLVSFYNNEISEKSEIFDDQFSVERPDGSNFTLKIRSTKLEDSAMYFCASIEYLIDSSANTEAFFGQGTRLTVV.

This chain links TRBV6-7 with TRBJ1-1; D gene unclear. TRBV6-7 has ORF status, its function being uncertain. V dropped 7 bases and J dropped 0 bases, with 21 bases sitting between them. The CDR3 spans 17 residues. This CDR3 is CASIMDGAIRVNTEAFF. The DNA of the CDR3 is TGTGCCAGCATTATGGACGGAGCAATCCGTGTGAACACTGAAGCTTTCTTT.

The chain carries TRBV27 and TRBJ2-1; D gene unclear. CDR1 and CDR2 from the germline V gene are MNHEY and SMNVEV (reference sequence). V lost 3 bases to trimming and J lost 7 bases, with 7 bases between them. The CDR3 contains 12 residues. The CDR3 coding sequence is TGTGCCAGCAGTTTGGGGTCAAATGAGCAGTTCTTC. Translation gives CASSLGSNEQFF.

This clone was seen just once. CDR3 in DNA: TGTGCCACCAGCAGAGGTGCAGTTGGGGAGCAGTTCTTC. This codes for CATSRGAVGEQFF. The chain carries TRBV15 and TRBJ2-1; D is unresolved. The CDR3 runs to 13 residues. Germline CDR1 LNHNV, CDR2 YYDKDF (reference sequence). V was clipped by 1 base and J by 10 bases, with 11 bases between them. The full variable domain, rest sourced from reference TRBV15 and TRBJ2-1, is DAMVIQNPRYQVTQFGKPVTLSCSQTLNHNVMYWYQQKSSQAPKLLFHYYDKDFNNEADTPDNFQSRRPNTSFCFLDIRSPGLGDTAMYLCATSRGAVGEQFFGPGTRLTVL.

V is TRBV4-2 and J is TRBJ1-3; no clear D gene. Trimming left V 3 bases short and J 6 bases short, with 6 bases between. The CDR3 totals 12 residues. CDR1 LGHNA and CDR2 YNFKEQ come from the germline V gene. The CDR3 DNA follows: TGTGCCAGCAGCCATCTCGAAAACACCATATATTTT. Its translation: CASSHLENTIYF.